Listed here are 20 T cell receptor beta chains from one sample, sequenced in a study of blood T cell repertoires in COVID-19. The table came from immunoSEQ multiplex PCR; TCRdb's copy has only in-frame clones and leaves some out. The sample has 260,000 or so clones, roughly 82% seen once. The specimen sequenced was peripheral blood. The receptors shown here come from a woman aged 70-85 years with acute or convalescent COVID-19.

This clone was picked up one time. The chain links TRBV30 to TRBJ2-7, with TRBD1 matching 8 bases. From germline, CDR1 is GTSNPN and CDR2 SVGIG (reference sequence). This CDR3 is built from 13 residues. V dropped 3 bases and J dropped 5; count of bases not matched to a gene: 6. For the CDR3, the DNA is TGTGCCTGGAGCGACAGGGGCCTCGACGAGCAGTACTTC. Translated: CAWSDRGLDEQYF.

The V gene is TRBV2, the J gene TRBJ1-1; possibly TRBD1 for D (5 bases). Between the trimmed V and J ends, which lost 7 bases and 0 bases, there was a span of 9 bases. The CDR3 extends over 13 amino acids. CDR1 is SNHLY, CDR2 FYNNEI, per germline. This chain's CDR3 is CASTWGVNTEAFF. CDR3 DNA: TGTGCCAGCACTTGGGGGGTGAACACTGAAGCTTTCTTT. Full variable domain (rest looked up from reference TRBV2 and TRBJ1-1): EPEVTQTPSHQVTQMGQEVILRCVPISNHLYFYWYRQILGQKVEFLVSFYNNEISEKSEIFDDQFSVERPDGSNFTLKIRSTKLEDSAMYFCASTWGVNTEAFFGQGTRLTVV.

V gene TRBV19 combines with J gene TRBJ2-3, with TRBD2 matching over 9 bases. The J segment lost 2 bases and the V segment lost 3 bases, leaving 12 bases of the junction unmatched. The CDR3 length is 18 residues. CDR1 and CDR2 from the germline V gene are LNHDA and SQIVND (reference sequence). CDR3 protein: CASSIPPVAGAHTDTQYF. As DNA, the CDR3 is TGTGCCAGTAGTATCCCCCCCGTAGCGGGGGCCCACACAGATACGCAGTATTTT.

V usage is TRBV30 and J usage is TRBJ1-4; D is perhaps TRBD1 (5 bases). The CDR3 sequence is 14 residues long. The ends were cut back, 7 bases at V and 4 bases at J, with 16 bases in the middle. CDR1 and CDR2 (germline): GTSNPN, SVGIG (reference sequence). This chain's CDR3 is CAYRPEINNEKLFF. The DNA for the CDR3 is TGTGCCTACAGGCCCGAAATCAATAATGAAAAACTGTTTTTT.

The chain has TRBV5-1 and TRBJ1-2; D gene ambiguous. Trimming took 4 bases from V and 4 from J, leaving 11 bases between them. Germline assignment: CDR1 SGHRS and CDR2 YFSETQ. This CDR3 region has 13 residues. DNA of the CDR3: TGCGCCAGCAGCGCAGACGGAGCCTATGGCTACACCTTC. Residues: CASSADGAYGYTF.

The gene calls are TRBV10-3 and TRBJ2-6; unclear D gene. CDR1 is ENHRY and CDR2 is SYGVKD in the germline V gene. V lost 4 bases to trimming and J lost 4 bases, with 11 bases between them. The length of the CDR3 is 15 residues. Here the CDR3 reads CAISGPGSGANVLTF. Written as DNA, the CDR3 is TGTGCCATCAGTGGCCCAGGCTCCGGGGCCAACGTCCTGACTTTC.

The chain combines TRBV9 with TRBJ1-1, with TRBD1 matching over 9 bases. Germline V gene sequence: CDR1 SGDLS, CDR2 YYNGEE. With V trimmed by 4 bases and J by 6 bases, 7 bases remained unmatched. CDR3 size: 14 residues. CDR3 residues: CASSTGTGPSEAFF. The CDR3 nucleotides read TGTGCCAGCAGCACCGGGACAGGGCCCTCTGAAGCTTTCTTT.

The genes are TRBV7-2 and TRBJ2-4; 8 nucleotides agree with TRBD1. Germline V gene data show CDR1 as SGHTA and CDR2 as FQGNSA. With 4 bases clipped from V and 5 bases from J, the junction kept 16 bases outside the gene matches. This CDR3 is 18 amino acids long. The chain's CDR3 is CASSSTSPLDRGENIQYF. Written as DNA, the CDR3 is TGTGCCAGCAGCTCGACGTCCCCCCTCGACAGGGGTGAAAACATTCAGTACTTC.

The chain uses TRBV3-1 (or the pseudogene TRBV3-2) and TRBJ2-7; 8 bases align to TRBD1. The CDR3 totals 16 residues. Germline CDR1 is LGHDT and CDR2 is YNNKEL (reference sequence). V was pared by 3 bases and J by 2 bases, with 9 bases of the junction left unmatched. The CDR3 bases are TGTGCCAGCAGCCACTTAAGGGGGACAGGTGCCTACGAGCAGTACTTC. Its translation is CASSHLRGTGAYEQYF.

The CDR3 sequence: CASSVDRESNQPQHF. CDR3 DNA sequence: TGTGCCAGCAGTGTGGACAGGGAGAGCAATCAGCCCCAGCATTTT. V gene TRBV2 combines with J gene TRBJ1-5; 8 bases are a match to TRBD1. In germline, CDR1 is SNHLY, CDR2 FYNNEI. This CDR3 comprises 15 residues. The V and J ends lost 4 bases and 1 base, in that order; junction bases with no gene match: 3. The whole variable domain, filled in from reference TRBV2 and TRBJ1-5, reads EPEVTQTPSHQVTQMGQEVILRCVPISNHLYFYWYRQILGQKVEFLVSFYNNEISEKSEIFDDQFSVERPDGSNFTLKIRSTKLEDSAMYFCASSVDRESNQPQHFGDGTRLSIL.

J is TRBJ2-7 and V is TRBV7-2; TRBD1 matches 10 bases. Unmatched junction bases numbered 10, after V lost 2 bases and J lost 3 bases. The CDR3 runs 17 residues. The germline gives CDR1 SGHTA, CDR2 FQGNSA. The CDR3 DNA reads TGTGCCAGCAGCTTACGGTTGGGGACAGGGGTCCGCTACGAGCAGTACTTC. Translating gives CASSLRLGTGVRYEQYF.

The J gene is TRBJ2-1, the V gene TRBV7-9; a weak D match, TRBD2 (6 bases). V lost 5 bases and J lost 6, with 8 bases in between. Germline V CDR1 and CDR2: SEHNR, FQNEAQ (reference sequence). This CDR3 has 12 amino acids. In nucleotides, the CDR3 is TGTGCCAGCAGCCCCGGGAGCAATGAGCAGTTCTTC. It is translated as CASSPGSNEQFF.

The rearrangement links TRBV29-1 to TRBJ1-2, with 10 positions matching TRBD1. This CDR3 spans 13 amino acids. Germline CDR1 reads SQVTM; CDR2 reads ANQGSEA. V lost 7 bases to trimming and J lost 4 bases; unmatched junction nucleotides: 6. Here the CDR3 reads CSADRGRAYGYTF. The CDR3 nucleotides read TGCAGCGCCGACAGGGGGCGAGCCTATGGCTACACCTTC. The full variable domain, in which reference TRBV29-1 and TRBJ1-2 provide the parts outside the CDR3, is SAVISQKPSRDICQRGTSLTIQCQVDSQVTMMFWYRQQPGQSLTLIATANQGSEATYESGFVIDKFPISRPNLTFSTLTVSNMSPEDSSIYLCSADRGRAYGYTFGSGTRLTVV.

The chain carries TRBV12-3 or TRBV12-4 and TRBJ1-3; D is ambiguous. V lost 7 bases, J lost 4 bases, and 8 bases lay in between. CDR3 length equals 12 residues. In DNA, the CDR3 is TGTGCCAGCATTTCCGGGGGAAACACCATATATTTT. This sequence encodes CASISGGNTIYF.

The V gene is TRBV6-5, the J gene TRBJ1-6; D perhaps matches TRBD1 (6 bases). Trimming shortened V by 7 bases and J by 6 bases, and 10 bases separated the two germline ends. The germline V gene has CDR1 MNHEY and CDR2 SVGAGI. The CDR3 runs to 13 residues. CDR3 coding DNA: TGTGCCAGCATTACAGGGTTTAATTCACCCCTCCACTTT. Translating gives CASITGFNSPLHF.

In its sample, this clone was seen a few times. Within the sample, other DNA sequences also encode this same CDR3. CDR3 DNA: TGTGCCAGCAGTTTTGGCACGCTGAACACTGAAGCTTTCTTT. It is translated as CASSFGTLNTEAFF. J is TRBJ1-1 and V is TRBV28, with D unclear. The germline V and J ends were trimmed by 3 bases and 0 bases, with 8 bases remaining between them. CDR1 and CDR2 (germline): MDHEN, SYDVKM. This CDR3 spans 14 amino acids.

V usage is TRBV7-6 and J usage is TRBJ2-3; D is perhaps TRBD2 (7 bases). The V end lost 5 bases, the J end lost 0 bases, and 18 bases lay between the germline ends. The CDR3 consists of 17 residues. Per the germline V gene, CDR1 is SGHVS and CDR2 is FNYEAQ. In DNA, the CDR3 is TGTGCCAGCAGCCCCATTGGGGGGGCCTTTAGCACAGATACGCAGTATTTT. Translating it yields CASSPIGGAFSTDTQYF.

The chain employs TRBV15 and TRBJ2-1, with 8 bases fitting TRBD1. The length of the CDR3 is 16 residues. Germline-derived CDR1 and CDR2 are LNHNV and YYDKDF (reference sequence). The trim removed 1 base at V and 7 bases at J, leaving 9 bases unmatched. The CDR3: CATSRAADRVGNEQFF. CDR3 in DNA: TGTGCCACCAGCAGAGCCGCGGACAGGGTGGGTAATGAGCAGTTCTTC.

This sequence joins TRBV6-5 and TRBJ2-2; D ambiguous. V lost 7 bases and J 4 bases, leaving 7 bases between the germline ends. Germline lookup yields CDR1 MNHEY and CDR2 SVGAGI. The CDR3 runs 12 residues. CDR3 loop: CASIRSTGELFF. The CDR3, as DNA: TGTGCCAGCATACGGTCCACCGGGGAGCTGTTTTTT.

The table lists this clone with a count of one. The chain combines TRBV5-4 with TRBJ1-2; 7 bases are a match to TRBD1. Germline CDR1 SGHNT, CDR2 YYREEE (reference sequence). V was pared by 2 bases and J by 2 bases, with 6 bases of the junction left unmatched. CDR3 length equals 15 residues. In DNA, the CDR3 is TGTGCCAGCAGCTTAACAGGCAGGGGGAACTATGGCTACACCTTC. It yields the protein CASSLTGRGNYGYTF.